This T cell receptor beta chain was obtained from a study of cytomegalovirus exposure and HLA in healthy donors. Per the germline V gene, CDR1 is MGHRA and CDR2 is YSYEKL. The CDR3 totals 17 residues. The J segment lost 6 bases and the V segment lost 0 bases, leaving 10 bases of the junction unmatched. Both 60 Vbeta primers and 13 Jbeta primers went into the PCR. Sequencing was performed with immunoSEQ multiplex PCR; in TCRdb, only in-frame clones are kept and a portion is missing. The repertoire consists of around 85,000 clones, with 80% occurring once and the leading ten covering under 8.5%. Regarding donors, all were healthy bone marrow donors.

The clonotype originates from a man between 25 and 39 years old in good health and CMV-seronegative. The chain employs TRBV4-1 and TRBJ2-3; TRBD2 aligns across 9 bases. Sequenced input: PBMCs. The CDR3 region is CASSQDTAGGPGDTQYF. The CDR3 DNA reads TGCGCCAGCAGCCAAGATACGGCGGGAGGGCCTGGGGATACGCAGTATTTT.